This entry concerns a single T cell receptor (beta chain). The antigen is unknown. Using genomic DNA as the template, TCR beta VDJ and CDR3 profiling was carried out. TCRdb reprocessed the reads with MiXCR, giving one entry per CDR3 protein. Here the sample spans under 350,000 distinct CDR3 sequences, 50% to 70% being singletons. This sample stems from a study of CD8+CD57+ T cells in acquired aplastic anemia. Study-level information: Sorted CD4+ and CD8+ cell DNA averaged around 3.3 ug. Study outcomes and limitations: Patients and controls shared some 29 CD8+ CDR3 sequences, which appeared highly expressed in patients and within their immunodominant clones. The CD8+ Simpson's diversity of patients and controls was not significantly different.

With 8 bases removed from V and 0 bases from J, the gap between germline ends came to 18 bases. The CDR3 sequence is 15 residues long. Germline CDR1 SQVTM, CDR2 ANQGSEA. The sequence came from a human donor with severe aplastic anemia or a healthy control (not recorded which). The material sequenced was sorted CD4+, CD8+, or CD8+CD57+ T cells (not recorded which) from PBMCs. The gene calls are TRBV29-1 and TRBJ2-3; maybe TRBD2 (6 bases). The CDR3: CSCGTRDRSTDTQYF. The CDR3 DNA reads TGCAGCTGTGGGACGCGGGATAGGAGCACAGATACGCAGTATTTT.